These 6 T cell receptor beta chains were all obtained from the same sample, sequenced in a study of blood T cell repertoires in COVID-19. Profiling relied on immunoSEQ multiplex PCR, and the TCRdb table lists in-frame clones only, not all of them. The sample shows over 75,000 clones, 80% to 90% of them seen only once. Sequencing was performed on peripheral blood. The source is a woman of 80 years or more with active COVID-19.

This chain links TRBV5-6 with TRBJ2-7; 9 positions match TRBD1. The CDR3 runs 16 residues. The V segment lost 0 bases and the J segment 2 bases; nucleotides outside the gene matches: 6. Germline loops: CDR1 SGHDT, CDR2 YYEEEE. CDR3 nucleotides: TGTGCCAGCAGCTTGGTTTTGACAGGGGGTGCCTACGAGCAGTACTTC. This translates into CASSLVLTGGAYEQYF.

This clone was counted a few times. The chain links TRBV20-1 to TRBJ2-7, with D possibly TRBD1 on 6 matching bases. Looked up from germline, CDR1 is DFQATT and CDR2 is SNEGSKA (reference sequence). The CDR3 consists of 11 residues. V was clipped by 5 bases and J by 7 bases, with 12 bases between them. CDR3 DNA: TGCAGTGCTCCTTTAGGGGGTGAGCAGTACTTC. Its protein product is CSAPLGGEQYF.

This clone was counted between two and nine times. The rearrangement joins TRBV5-1 to TRBJ2-2; perhaps TRBD1 as D (6 bases). The V gene lost 4 bases and the J gene lost 5 bases, with 12 bases spanning the gap. CDR3 length: 14 amino acids. In germline, CDR1 is SGHRS, CDR2 YFSETQ. CDR3 sequence: CASSPTTGTGELFF. CDR3 bases: TGCGCCAGCAGCCCAACCACAGGGACCGGGGAGCTGTTTTTT.

This chain joins TRBV4-2 and TRBJ2-6; D is perhaps TRBD1 (7 bases). There are 19 residues in the CDR3. Deletions cut 2 bases from V and 4 bases from J, with 21 bases between. CDR1 and CDR2 (germline): LGHNA, YNFKEQ. The CDR3 DNA follows: TGTGCCAGCAGCCAACAAGCCCGAGGCAGGGGGGCCGGGGCCAACGTCCTGACTTTC. The encoded protein is CASSQQARGRGAGANVLTF.

V gene TRBV19 combines with J gene TRBJ1-4; 7 bases are shared with TRBD1. This CDR3 has 14 residues. Germline lookup yields CDR1 LNHDA and CDR2 SQIVND (reference sequence). V dropped 5 bases and J dropped 7; count of bases not matched to a gene: 7. The CDR3 sequence is CASSLGGGREKLFF. CDR3 in DNA: TGTGCCAGTAGTCTAGGGGGCGGTCGTGAAAAACTGTTTTTT.

The rearrangement joins TRBV7-6 to TRBJ2-7, with TRBD1 matching 9 bases. The CDR3 is 15 residues long. Germline assignment: CDR1 SGHVS and CDR2 FNYEAQ. The junction had 4 bases not matched to a gene; V was cut back by 4 bases and J by 0 bases. The DNA of the CDR3 is TGTGCCAGCAGCTATGGGACAGGGTACTCCTACGAGCAGTACTTC. As protein: CASSYGTGYSYEQYF. Full variable domain (rest looked up from reference TRBV7-6 and TRBJ2-7): GAGVSQSPRYKVTKRGQDVALRCDPISGHVSLYWYRQALGQGPEFLTYFNYEAQQDKSGLPNDRFSAERPEGSISTLTIQRTEQRDSAMYRCASSYGTGYSYEQYFGPGTRLTVT.